This T cell receptor beta chain was captured in a study of CD8 T cell repertoires and HIV-1 epitope variants. As regards this clone: What it recognizes is unknown.

Profiled with immunoSEQ multiplex PCR; TCRdb holds only in-frame clones, not every one. This sample has some 4,900 clones, with around 60% found just once. Germline loops: CDR1 SGHNT, CDR2 YYREEE (reference sequence). The CDR3 extends over 17 amino acids. After removal of 0 bases from V and 4 bases from J, the junction contained 11 bases not matched to a gene. The V call is TRBV5-4, the J call TRBJ2-5, with 8 bases matching TRBD2. This TCR derives from a male donor with HIV. The sequencing sample was made of cultured CD8+ T cells derived from PBMCs. The CDR3, as DNA: TGTGCCAGCAGCTTGGCCGGGGCGGGGGGCTCGTCAGAGACCCAGTACTTC. It codes for CASSLAGAGGSSETQYF. The whole variable domain, remainder taken from reference TRBV5-4 and TRBJ2-5, is ETGVTQSPTHLIKTRGQQVTLRCSSQSGHNTVSWYQQALGQGPQFIFQYYREEENGRGNFPPRFSGLQFPNYSSELNVNALELDDSALYLCASSLAGAGGSSETQYFGPGTRLLVL.